The clone carrying this T cell receptor beta chain occurred a few times. The antigen remains undetermined. At one boundary the junction diverges from the germline segment, which might be a read error. The data are from a study of T cells in Graves' hyperthyroidism and ophthalmopathy. TCR beta CDR3 regions were amplified from RNA. Using the HTBI primer set, a first-round RT-PCR was run on the TCR CDR3. TCRdb called the multiplex PCR reads again in MiXCR, with one record for every CDR3 protein. The profile covers a few hundred thousand distinct CDR3 sequences, with approximately 23% appearing a single time and around 65% taken by the ten largest. Duration under 3 months, a NOSPECS grade of at least 4, and a Clinical Activity Score of at least 3 characterized the ophthalmopathy patients. Exclusion followed for patients with uncontrolled infection, other autoimmune disease, pregnancy or lactation. PBMCs were collected from a roughly 10 ml volume of fresh peripheral blood.

Regarding the study as a whole: Most clonotypes expanded in the thyroid (above 0.001) were also present in blood.

From germline, CDR1 is LGHDT and CDR2 YNNKEL (reference sequence). This CDR3 has 15 amino acids. This clonotype originated in a man aged 25-45 years with Graves' ophthalmopathy. The chain carries TRBV3-1 and TRBJ2-5, with unresolved D. Sequencing was done on a sample of blood. The CDR3 here is CASRQDRAVQETQYF. The CDR3 DNA reads TGTGCCAGCAGGCAAGATAGGGCGGTCCAAGAGACCCAGTACTTC.